This TCR beta chain was captured in a study of human T cells and chemical hapten exposure. This CDR3 region has 17 residues. V lost 1 base to trimming and J lost 2 bases, with 17 bases between them. CDR1 is SGHTA and CDR2 is FQGNSA in the germline V gene. The study's findings and limits: Counts of expanded TCRs (at PT1) showed a positive correlation with patch test score.

This clonotype was seen more than once but under ten times. Its cognate antigen is unknown. One entry per CDR3 protein, called by TCRdb with MiXCR from the RACE reads. The sample lists more than 250,000 distinct CDR3 sequences, roughly 8% occurring once. Documented time point: pre-sensitization, week 0. As for treatment: therapeutic diphenylcyclopropenone sensitization with weekly scalp DPC. The V and J genes are TRBV7-2 and TRBJ1-2, with D perhaps matching TRBD1 (6 bases). This TCR derives from a man between 18 and 29 years old with alopecia areata. Some clones in this sample may be carry-over from other donors' samples. The sequencing used whole blood, collected in connection with sensitization to the hapten diphenylcyclopropenone (DPC). The CDR3 region is CASSLDRESLRNYGYTF. The DNA of the CDR3 is TGTGCCAGCAGCTTAGACAGGGAGTCCTTGAGGAACTATGGCTACACCTTC. The full variable domain, completed using reference TRBV7-2 and TRBJ1-2, is GAGVSQSPSNKVTEKGKDVELRCDPISGHTALYWYRQSLGQGLEFLIYFQGNSAPDKSGLPSDRFSAERTGGSVSTLTIQRTQQEDSAVYLCASSLDRESLRNYGYTFGSGTRLTVV.